This is a list of T cell receptor beta chains from one sample in a study of lymphopenia after photon versus proton radiotherapy. Clones were sequenced by immunoSEQ multiplex PCR, and TCRdb holds only the in-frame ones, with some missing. Found here are several thousand clones, approximately 86% of them singletons; the top ten hold over 20%. The sample here was peripheral blood, taken from a patient treated with photon-based radiotherapy. All receptors derive from a man aged 80 or over with cholangiocarcinoma. CDR3s include the opening cysteine and the closing phenylalanine or tryptophan. D genes are given only for firm matches.

TRBD1 TRBJ1-3 TRBV5-4 CASSQQGARGNTIYF
TRBD1 TRBJ1-6 TRBV6-5 CASSYSGRTGGSPLHF
. TRBJ1-2 TRBV9 CASSADNWGGYTF
. TRBJ1-1 TRBV5-1 CASSRIGATEAFF
. TRBJ2-2 TRBV15 CATSRLKGVTTGELFF
TRBD1 TRBJ1-2 TRBV10-2 CASRADRGWGYTF
. TRBJ2-1 TRBV7-2 CASSLLLGGSLFF
. TRBJ2-7 TRBV7-2 CASRSGGRGVSYEQYF
TRBD1 TRBJ2-5 TRBV29-1 CSVARGQETQYF
. TRBJ1-2 TRBV11-2 CASSTLRPGNARSYGYTF
TRBD2 TRBJ2-1 TRBV6-4 CASSVLAGGFSNEQFF
. TRBJ1-1 TRBV30 CAWSGYFRTEAFF
. TRBJ2-1 TRBV5-4 CASSGGASFGNEQFF
. TRBJ1-2 TRBV6-5 CASLRAGSGYTF
. TRBJ2-3 TRBV29-1 CSVDTDTQYF
. TRBJ2-7 TRBV6-6 CASSSHDMTYEQYF
. TRBJ1-5 TRBV9 CASSVVPDSNQPQHF
TRBD1 TRBJ2-7 TRBV28 CASSLPDRVLHEQYF
. TRBJ1-4 TRBV2 CASRILGQEGEKLFF
TRBD1 TRBJ2-3 TRBV5-1 CASSVGQEGADTQYF
TRBD1 TRBJ2-7 TRBV18 CASSPDREYEQYF
. TRBJ2-2 TRBV27 CASSLNGDTGELFF
TRBD2 TRBJ2-5 TRBV18 CASSTLAGETQYF
. TRBJ1-3 TRBV7-2 CASSLEWGRVYTIYF
TRBD1 TRBJ1-2 TRBV28 CASSLDREATF
TRBD2 TRBJ2-3 TRBV10-2 CASRPGLAGTDTQYF
TRBD2 TRBJ2-3 TRBV7-6 CASSFLERGGTDTQYF
. TRBJ1-1 TRBV10-3 CAISDSGRLETEAFF
. TRBJ1-5 TRBV6-6 CASKDWGSSNQPQHF
. TRBJ1-1 TRBV9 CASSVMGGNTEAFF
TRBD1 TRBJ2-3 TRBV7-9 CASSPDRGSDTQYF
. TRBJ2-2 TRBV5-6 CASSYRDREAGELFF
. TRBJ2-6 TRBV7-3 CASSSSGEGANVLTF
. TRBJ2-3 TRBV7-9 CASSSRGPDTQYF
. TRBJ1-6 TRBV9 CASSVARESPLHF
TRBD2 TRBJ2-7 TRBV7-7 CASSSGGEQYF
. TRBJ1-2 TRBV5-4 CASSLDNTNYGYTF
. TRBJ1-2 TRBV27 CASSLQGEMGYGYTF
TRBD1 TRBJ1-5 TRBV15 CATSRATGGNQPQHF
. TRBJ2-6 TRBV5-4 CASSLGRVSGANVLTF
. TRBJ2-6 TRBV5-4 CASSSAKGPTGANVLTF
. TRBJ1-4 TRBV28 CASSLRPYEKLFF
. TRBJ1-5 TRBV11-2 CASSLEGGEPQHF
. TRBJ2-2 TRBV5-1 CASSLKAESNTGELFF
. TRBJ2-5 TRBV5-6 CASSSGETQYF
TRBD1 TRBJ1-4 TRBV29-1 CSVGTGYEKLFF
. TRBJ1-6 TRBV5-1 CASSLELGFNSPLHF
. TRBJ2-3 TRBV19 CASTPRGFDTDTQYF
TRBD1 TRBJ2-1 TRBV2 CASSGQGPYNEQFF
. TRBJ1-1 TRBV7-6 CASSLGGQRNTEAFF
. TRBJ2-7 TRBV11-1 CASRYDGEQYF
TRBD1 TRBJ1-2 TRBV4-2 CASSPHPDRGPNYGYTF